These T cell receptor beta chains were read from a single sample in a study of control samples from healthy donors and cancer patients. The assay was immunoSEQ multiplex PCR, and TCRdb's table has in-frame clones only and misses some. The sample shows around 180,000 clones, approximately 94% of them seen only once. Sequenced sample: blood. The receptors were gathered from a woman aged 18-29 years in good health. CDR3s include the opening cysteine and the closing phenylalanine or tryptophan. The D gene is left open where the match is weak. Size is omitted from some rows. Given values are once, few, many or a class for expanded clones.

clone size	D gene	V gene	J gene	CDR3 protein	CDR3 DNA
.	TRBD1	TRBV28	TRBJ1-5	CASSATRGLSNQPQHF	TGTGCCAGCAGCGCAACGAGGGGGCTGAGCAATCAGCCCCAGCATTTT
once	TRBD1	TRBV11-2	TRBJ2-5	CASSLEGTGPQEMTQYF	TGTGCCAGCAGCTTAGAGGGGACAGGCCCGCAAGAGATGACCCAGTACTTC
.	TRBD1	TRBV15	TRBJ1-5	CATSREQGAQPQHF	TGTGCCACCAGCAGAGAACAGGGGGCTCAGCCCCAGCATTTT
.	.	TRBV29-1	TRBJ1-1	CSATGRAMNTEAFF	TGCAGCGCTACCGGACGGGCCATGAACACTGAAGCTTTCTTT
.	TRBD1	TRBV6-4	TRBJ1-1	CASSDLGQGAQAVDEAFF	TGTGCCAGCAGCGATCTCGGACAGGGGGCGCAAGCGGTGGATGAAGCTTTCTTT
.	.	TRBV5-8	TRBJ1-2	CASSFNNYGYTF	TGTGCCAGCAGCTTTAATAACTATGGCTACACCTTC
.	TRBD1	TRBV19	TRBJ1-4	CASSIRGGDEKLFF	TGTGCCAGTAGTATCAGGGGGGGAGATGAAAAACTGTTTTTT
.	TRBD1	TRBV10-3	TRBJ2-7	CAISESTPGQGVQYF	TGTGCCATCAGTGAGTCAACCCCGGGACAGGGCGTGCAGTACTTC
.	.	TRBV27	TRBJ2-1	CASRRYSYNEQFF	TGTGCCAGCAGGCGGTACTCCTACAATGAGCAGTTCTTC
.	.	TRBV6-5	TRBJ2-3	CASSYDYSTDTQYF	TGTGCCAGCAGTTACGACTATAGCACAGATACGCAGTATTTT